This record looks at one T cell receptor (beta chain) sequence and its context. What it binds is unknown. This sample stems from a study of cytomegalovirus exposure and HLA in healthy donors. About the study: Researchers found that about 84% of fewer than 450 genotyped donors fell within the Caucasian-associated ancestry cluster.

Study-wide points: Both high specificity and high sensitivity reportedly marked the classifier's diagnosis of cytomegalovirus status. A previous analysis found most TCR beta V segments productive roughly 87% or roughly 30% of the time. Among immune exposure information, only CMV serostatus was available.

Researchers ran the PCR with 60 Vbeta and 13 Jbeta primers. The data were produced by immunoSEQ multiplex PCR, yet TCRdb's version contains in-frame clones alone and is incomplete. The table shows roughly 55,000 clones, with roughly four fifths occurring only once. The CDR3 consists of 14 residues. V gave up 8 bases and J gave up 10 bases, with 18 bases separating them. From germline, CDR1 is MDHEN and CDR2 SYDVKM. The chain carries TRBV28 and TRBJ1-6, with D tentatively TRBD1 (5 bases). The specimen sequenced was PBMCs. This TCR was recovered from a boy between 5 and 17 years old in good health and CMV-seropositive. The CDR3 spells CASLQGGEGSPLHF. The CDR3 nucleotides are TGTGCCAGCCTCCAGGGAGGAGAAGGGTCACCCCTCCACTTT.